The 21 T cell receptor beta chains in this list originate from one sample, sequenced in a study of blood T cell repertoires in COVID-19. Clones were read by immunoSEQ multiplex PCR, and TCRdb kept only the in-frame ones, dropping some. The profile covers 150,000 to 200,000 clones, with roughly nine tenths appearing a single time and roughly 2% taken by the ten largest. Sequencing was carried out using peripheral blood. The receptors were sampled from a man aged 18-30 years who had recovered from COVID-19.

V usage is TRBV18 and J usage is TRBJ2-1; D perhaps matches TRBD2 (6 bases). The CDR3 has 13 amino acids. V was shortened by 4 bases and J by 9 bases, with 13 bases between the two germline ends. Germline lookup yields CDR1 KGHSH and CDR2 LQKENI. The CDR3 protein is CASSLKTGVEQFF. Written as DNA, the CDR3 is TGTGCCAGCTCACTAAAAACGGGAGTTGAGCAGTTCTTC.

A few counts support this clone. J is TRBJ1-3 and V is TRBV7-2; possibly TRBD1 for D (6 bases). The length of the CDR3 is 14 residues. Deletions cut 4 bases from V and 4 bases from J, with 11 bases between. The V gene's germline CDR1 is SGHTA and CDR2 FQGNSA. CDR3: CASSSTGSGNTIYF. The CDR3 DNA sequence: TGTGCCAGCAGCTCTACAGGGAGCGGAAACACCATATATTTT.

The CDR3 region has the DNA TGTGCCAGCAGCATCCTAGGTAATGAGCAGTTCTTC. This gives the protein CASSILGNEQFF. The chain has TRBV9 and TRBJ2-1; D remains unclear. This CDR3 contains 12 residues. V gave up 4 bases and J gave up 7 bases, with 9 bases separating them. In germline, CDR1 is SGDLS, CDR2 YYNGEE.

The V call is TRBV11-2, the J call TRBJ2-1, with D perhaps matching TRBD1 (6 bases). The V gene's germline CDR1 is SGHAT and CDR2 FQNNGV. The CDR3 length is 16 residues. V was clipped by 1 base and J by 8 bases, with 18 bases between them. CDR3 nucleotide sequence: TGTGCCAGCAGCTTAGGATACCTTCTGTCAGGGGATGAGCAGTTCTTC. Residues: CASSLGYLLSGDEQFF.

This clone was detected a few times. The chain uses TRBV28 and TRBJ2-1; no firm D call. The CDR3 spans 16 residues. From germline, CDR1 is MDHEN and CDR2 SYDVKM. The ends were cut back, 10 bases at V and 7 bases at J, with 26 bases in the middle. The CDR3 protein is CATEEKIRSSPNEQFF. In DNA form, the CDR3 reads TGTGCCACCGAGGAGAAGATCCGGAGTAGCCCGAATGAGCAGTTCTTC.

The V and J genes are TRBV11-2 and TRBJ2-5, with 8 bases lining up with TRBD1. Trimming removed 4 bases from V and 4 bases from J; junction bases left unmatched: 5. This CDR3 is built from 14 residues. Germline-derived CDR1 and CDR2 are SGHAT and FQNNGV. This chain's CDR3 is CASSSGQGGETQYF. In DNA form, the CDR3 reads TGTGCCAGCAGCTCAGGACAGGGTGGAGAGACCCAGTACTTC.

The chain uses TRBV19 and TRBJ1-3; weak D call: TRBD1 (6 bases). This CDR3 is built from 13 residues. CDR1 and CDR2 (germline): LNHDA, SQIVND (reference sequence). V lost 10 bases and J 7 bases, leaving 17 bases between the germline ends. CDR3 residues: CATLSQGKNTIYF. In nucleotides, the CDR3 is TGTGCCACCTTGTCCCAGGGGAAGAACACCATATATTTT.

The chain uses TRBV10-3 and TRBJ2-7; TRBD2 matches 8 bases. The CDR3 consists of 12 residues. Germline loops: CDR1 ENHRY, CDR2 SYGVKD. V lost 3 bases to trimming and J lost 6 bases; unmatched junction nucleotides: 1. The CDR3 region has the DNA TGTGCCATCAGTGATCGGGGGGGCGAGCAGTACTTC. Protein: CAISDRGGEQYF.

A word on this clone: Additional DNA sequences in this sample encode the identical CDR3. CDR3 residues: CASSLSRDTEAFF. The CDR3 nucleotides read TGTGCCAGCAGCTTGTCGAGGGACACTGAAGCTTTCTTT. The V gene is TRBV7-2, the J gene TRBJ1-1; D unclear. V was shortened by 3 bases and J by 3 bases, with 8 bases between the two germline ends. Germline V gene sequence: CDR1 SGHTA, CDR2 FQGNSA. The CDR3 is 13 amino acids.

Only one count was recorded for this clone. CDR3 sequence: CATDGGYLWEPQHF. CDR3 DNA: TGTGCCACAGACGGCGGATATCTTTGGGAGCCCCAGCATTTT. This chain connects TRBV28 to TRBJ1-5; D unclear. Germline lookup yields CDR1 MDHEN and CDR2 SYDVKM. This CDR3 region has 14 residues. V was clipped by 10 bases and J by 8 bases, with 21 bases between them.

The chain is built from TRBV19 and TRBJ2-3; D ambiguous. This CDR3 contains 13 residues. CDR1 and CDR2 (germline): LNHDA, SQIVND (reference sequence). V lost 4 bases to trimming and J lost 1 base, with 6 bases between them. DNA of the CDR3: TGTGCCAGTAGTAGTCTTCGCACAGATACGCAGTATTTT. It is translated as CASSSLRTDTQYF.

CDR3 region: CAWSTGLAGNYEQYF. For the CDR3, the DNA is TGTGCCTGGAGTACGGGACTAGCGGGAAACTACGAGCAGTACTTC. This chain links TRBV30 with TRBJ2-7; 13 bases map to TRBD2. The CDR3 extends over 15 amino acids. The germline V gene has CDR1 GTSNPN and CDR2 SVGIG (reference sequence). J gave up 3 bases and V 2 bases, and 4 bases lay outside the gene matches.

V usage is TRBV3-1 (or the pseudogene TRBV3-2) and J usage is TRBJ2-6, with 10 bases fitting TRBD1. The CDR3 is 18 residues long. Trimming took 2 bases from V and 3 from J; bases not matched to a gene: 7. Germline lookup yields CDR1 LGHDT and CDR2 YNNKEL (reference sequence). DNA of the CDR3: TGTGCCAGCAGCCAACACAGACAGGGGGCGCTTGGGGCCAACGTCCTGACTTTC. This translates into CASSQHRQGALGANVLTF.

The chain recombines TRBV7-2 with TRBJ2-6; tentative D call: TRBD1 (6 bases). The CDR3 has 15 residues. V was pared by 5 bases and J by 1 base, with 9 bases between. Germline V gene lookup returns CDR1 SGHTA and CDR2 FQGNSA. The CDR3 protein is CASSLGQSGANVLTF. The DNA of the CDR3 is TGTGCCAGCAGCCTCGGACAGTCTGGGGCCAACGTCCTGACTTTC.

The CDR3 DNA reads TGTGCCAGCAGTCTACAGAGAGAGCAGTACTTC. Translated, it gives CASSLQREQYF. The chain combines TRBV28 with TRBJ2-7; unclear D gene. The V gene's germline CDR1 is MDHEN and CDR2 SYDVKM. Trimming pared 5 bases from V and 7 bases from J, leaving 9 bases between. This CDR3 spans 11 amino acids.

V usage is TRBV18 and J usage is TRBJ1-3; a weak D match, TRBD1 (5 bases). Germline CDR1 is KGHSH and CDR2 is LQKENI. The CDR3 totals 18 residues. Trimming took off 8 bases at V and 0 bases at J, with 23 bases between the two ends. The CDR3 DNA reads as TGTGCCAGCGGATCACGACCGACAGTATCGAGCTCTGGAAACACCATATATTTT. Translating it yields CASGSRPTVSSSGNTIYF.

This chain joins TRBV2 and TRBJ2-3; D is unclear. V lost 3 bases, J lost 5 bases, and 18 bases lay in between. This CDR3 has 16 amino acids. CDR1 and CDR2 (germline): SNHLY, FYNNEI. Here the CDR3 reads CASSELQAVSGDTQYF. CDR3 in DNA: TGTGCCAGCAGTGAGCTCCAGGCCGTTTCAGGAGATACGCAGTATTTT.

The chain carries TRBV29-1 and TRBJ2-2, with D perhaps matching TRBD2 (6 bases). This CDR3 has 14 residues. Trimming stripped 5 bases from V and 2 bases from J, with 12 bases between. From germline, CDR1 is SQVTM and CDR2 ANQGSEA. In nucleotides, the CDR3 is TGCAGCGTTTCGACGGGACTTAACACCGGGGAGCTGTTTTTT. Protein: CSVSTGLNTGELFF.

The chain has TRBV7-9 and TRBJ1-4; possibly TRBD1 for D (6 bases). This CDR3 region has 15 residues. Germline lookup yields CDR1 SEHNR and CDR2 FQNEAQ (reference sequence). V lost 5 bases to trimming and J lost 7 bases, with 17 bases between them. The CDR3 nucleotides are TGTGCCAGCAGCCTCATTGGGGGCGCGGGTGAAAAACTGTTTTTT. Residues: CASSLIGGAGEKLFF. The complete variable domain, with remaining parts taken from reference TRBV7-9 and TRBJ1-4, reads DTGVSQNPRHKITKRGQNVTFRCDPISEHNRLYWYRQTLGQGPEFLTYFQNEAQLEKSRLLSDRFSAERPKGSFSTLEIQRTEQGDSAMYLCASSLIGGAGEKLFFGSGTQLSVL.

This chain uses TRBV4-3 with TRBJ1-6; D is possibly TRBD1 (6 bases). CDR1 is LGHNA, CDR2 YSLEER, per germline. V lost 11 bases, J lost 0 bases, and 29 bases lay in between. This CDR3 is 20 amino acids long. As DNA, the CDR3 is TGCGCCCCCCGCCGCCTCCCGGTGGGGGGGGGCCACTCCTATAATTCACCCCTCCACTTT. Translation: CAPRRLPVGGGHSYNSPLHF.

The rearrangement uses TRBV30 and TRBJ1-5, with 8 bases matching TRBD1. CDR3 length: 13 amino acids. Germline lookup yields CDR1 GTSNPN and CDR2 SVGIG (reference sequence). V was clipped by 4 bases and J by 8 bases; unmatched bases: 7. The CDR3 here is CAWNPGGQEPQHF. The CDR3 nucleotides read TGTGCCTGGAACCCAGGGGGCCAGGAGCCCCAGCATTTT.